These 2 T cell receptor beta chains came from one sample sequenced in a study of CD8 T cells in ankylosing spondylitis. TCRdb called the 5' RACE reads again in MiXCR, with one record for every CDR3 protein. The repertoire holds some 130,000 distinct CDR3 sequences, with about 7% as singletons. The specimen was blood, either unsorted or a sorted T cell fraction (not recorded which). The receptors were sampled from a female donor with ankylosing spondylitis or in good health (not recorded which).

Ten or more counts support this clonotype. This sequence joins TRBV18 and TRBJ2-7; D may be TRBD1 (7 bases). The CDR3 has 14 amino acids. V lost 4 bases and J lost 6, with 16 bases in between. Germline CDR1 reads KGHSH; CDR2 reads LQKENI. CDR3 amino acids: CASSLAGQSSEQYF. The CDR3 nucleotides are TGTGCCAGCTCACTCGCGGGACAGAGTTCCGAGCAGTACTTC.

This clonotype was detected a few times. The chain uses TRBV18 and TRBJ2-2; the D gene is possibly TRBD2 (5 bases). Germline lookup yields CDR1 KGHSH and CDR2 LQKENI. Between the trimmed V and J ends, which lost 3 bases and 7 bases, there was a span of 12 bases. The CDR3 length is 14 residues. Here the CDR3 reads CASSPRATDGELFF. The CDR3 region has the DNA TGTGCCAGCTCACCGCGGGCCACGGACGGGGAGCTGTTTTTT.